This entry describes one T cell receptor (beta chain). Its specificity is unknown. At one end, the junction sequence differs from germline, possibly due to a read error. With a J-beta primer mix and a sample-barcoded 5' primer, a second PCR ran about 7 to 12 cycles. The study obtained at least 3 million CDR3-containing paired-end reads from every sample. TCRdb itself ran the 5' RACE reads through MiXCR, one entry per CDR3 protein. The sample lists around 1,800,000 distinct CDR3 sequences, 30% to 40% occurring once. This sample is drawn from a study of blood T cells in healthy people across ages. Points from the study as a whole: There were more naive CD4+ cells and higher diversity in long-lived donors than in aged donors.

The draw of peripheral blood yielded about 9.4 milliliters from each donor. The sequenced sample was blood. This receptor was obtained from a human donor in good health.

The CDR3 sequence: CASSHLAGASYSEQFF. CDR3 in DNA: TGTGCCAGCAGCCATCTAGCGGGGGCGAGTTACAGTGAGCAGTTCTTC. This chain links TRBV6-5 with TRBJ2-1; 10 bases align to TRBD2. The CDR3 is 16 residues long. Looked up from germline, CDR1 is MNHEY and CDR2 is SVGAGI.